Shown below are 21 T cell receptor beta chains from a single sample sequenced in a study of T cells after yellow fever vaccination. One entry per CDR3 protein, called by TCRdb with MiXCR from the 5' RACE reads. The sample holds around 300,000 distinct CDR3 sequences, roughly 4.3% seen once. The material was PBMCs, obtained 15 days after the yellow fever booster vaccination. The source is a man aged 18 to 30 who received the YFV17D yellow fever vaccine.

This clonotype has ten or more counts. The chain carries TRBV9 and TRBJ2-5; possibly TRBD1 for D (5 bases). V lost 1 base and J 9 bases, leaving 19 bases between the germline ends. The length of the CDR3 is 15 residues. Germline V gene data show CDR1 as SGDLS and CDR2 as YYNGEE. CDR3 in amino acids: CASSVNPTVGVAQYF. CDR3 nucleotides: TGTGCCAGCAGCGTAAACCCGACAGTCGGAGTTGCCCAGTACTTC.

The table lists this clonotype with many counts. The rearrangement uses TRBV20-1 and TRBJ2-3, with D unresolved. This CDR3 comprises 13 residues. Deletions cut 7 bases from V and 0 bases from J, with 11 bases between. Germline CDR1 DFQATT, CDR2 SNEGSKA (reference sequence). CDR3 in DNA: TGCAGTGGAGCGAGCCCTAGCACAGATACGCAGTATTTT. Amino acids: CSGASPSTDTQYF.

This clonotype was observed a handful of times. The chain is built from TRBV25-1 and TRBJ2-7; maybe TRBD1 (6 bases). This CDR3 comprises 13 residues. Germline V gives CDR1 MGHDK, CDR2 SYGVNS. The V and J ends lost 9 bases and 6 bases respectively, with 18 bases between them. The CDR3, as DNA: TGTGCCAGTACCCCCCCAGGGGATCTCGAGCAGTACTTC. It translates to CASTPPGDLEQYF.

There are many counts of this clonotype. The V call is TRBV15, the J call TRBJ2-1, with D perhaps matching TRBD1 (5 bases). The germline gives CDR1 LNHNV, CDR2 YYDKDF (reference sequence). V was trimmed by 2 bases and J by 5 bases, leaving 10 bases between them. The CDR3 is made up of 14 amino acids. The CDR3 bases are TGTGCCACCAGCAGAAACAGGAACGACAATGAGCAGTTCTTC. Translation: CATSRNRNDNEQFF. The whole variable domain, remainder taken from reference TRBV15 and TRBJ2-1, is DAMVIQNPRYQVTQFGKPVTLSCSQTLNHNVMYWYQQKSSQAPKLLFHYYDKDFNNEADTPDNFQSRRPNTSFCFLDIRSPGLGDTAMYLCATSRNRNDNEQFFGPGTRLTVL.

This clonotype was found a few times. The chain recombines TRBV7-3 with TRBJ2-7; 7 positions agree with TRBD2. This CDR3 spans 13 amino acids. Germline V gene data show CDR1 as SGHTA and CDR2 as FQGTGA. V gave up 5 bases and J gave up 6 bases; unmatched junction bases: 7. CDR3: CASSRQRDAEQYF. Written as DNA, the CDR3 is TGTGCCAGCAGCCGACAGCGGGATGCCGAGCAGTACTTC. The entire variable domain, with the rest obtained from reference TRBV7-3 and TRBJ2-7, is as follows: GAGVSQTPSNKVTEKGKYVELRCDPISGHTALYWYRQSLGQGPEFLIYFQGTGAADDSGLPNDRFFAVRPEGSVSTLKIQRTERGDSAVYLCASSRQRDAEQYFGPGTRLTVT.

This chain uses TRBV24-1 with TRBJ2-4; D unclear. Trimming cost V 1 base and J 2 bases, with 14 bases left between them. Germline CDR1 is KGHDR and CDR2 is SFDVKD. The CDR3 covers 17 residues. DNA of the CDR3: TGTGCCACCAGTGATTTTACCCTCGAACCTACCAAAAACATTCAGTACTTC. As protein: CATSDFTLEPTKNIQYF.

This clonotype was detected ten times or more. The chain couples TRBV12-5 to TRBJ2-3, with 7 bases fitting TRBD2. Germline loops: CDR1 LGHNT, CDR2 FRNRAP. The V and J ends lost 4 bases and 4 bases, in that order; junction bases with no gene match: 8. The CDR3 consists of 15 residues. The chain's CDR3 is CASGSDSGLPDTQYF. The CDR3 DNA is TGTGCTAGTGGTTCTGACTCGGGACTACCAGATACGCAGTATTTT.

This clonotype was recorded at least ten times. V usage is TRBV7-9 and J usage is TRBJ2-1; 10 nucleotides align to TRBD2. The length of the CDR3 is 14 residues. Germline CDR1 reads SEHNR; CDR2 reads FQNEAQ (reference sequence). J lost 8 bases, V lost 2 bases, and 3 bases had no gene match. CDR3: CASSLTSGDHEQFF. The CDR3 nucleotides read TGTGCCAGCAGCTTAACTAGCGGGGACCATGAGCAGTTCTTC.

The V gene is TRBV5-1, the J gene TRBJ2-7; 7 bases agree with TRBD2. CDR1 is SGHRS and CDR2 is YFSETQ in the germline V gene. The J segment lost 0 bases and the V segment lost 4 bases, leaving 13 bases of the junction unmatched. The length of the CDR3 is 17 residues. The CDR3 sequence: CASSLEPGRTSSYEQYV. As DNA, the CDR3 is TGCGCCAGCAGCCTCGAGCCTGGACGGACTAGCTCCTACGAGCAGTACGTC.

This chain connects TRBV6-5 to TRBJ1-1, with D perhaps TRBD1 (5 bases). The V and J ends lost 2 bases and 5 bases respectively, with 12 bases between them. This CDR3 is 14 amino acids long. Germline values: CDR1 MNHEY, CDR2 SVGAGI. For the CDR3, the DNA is TGTGCCAGCAGTTACAGGGTGGAGGGGACTGAAGCTTTCTTT. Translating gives CASSYRVEGTEAFF.

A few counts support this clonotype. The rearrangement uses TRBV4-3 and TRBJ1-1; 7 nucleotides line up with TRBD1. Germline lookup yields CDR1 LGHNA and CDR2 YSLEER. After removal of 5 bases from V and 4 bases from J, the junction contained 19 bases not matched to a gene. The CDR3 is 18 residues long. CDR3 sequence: CASSITQGEVWEGTEAFF. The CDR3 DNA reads TGCGCCAGCAGCATAACCCAGGGGGAAGTTTGGGAAGGCACTGAAGCTTTCTTT.

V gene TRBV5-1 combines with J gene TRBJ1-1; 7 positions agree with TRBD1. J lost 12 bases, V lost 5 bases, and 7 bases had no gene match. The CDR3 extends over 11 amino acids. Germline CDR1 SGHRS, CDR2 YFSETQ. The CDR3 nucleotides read TGCGCCAGCAGGACAGGGTCCGTGTCTTTCTTT. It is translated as CASRTGSVSFF.

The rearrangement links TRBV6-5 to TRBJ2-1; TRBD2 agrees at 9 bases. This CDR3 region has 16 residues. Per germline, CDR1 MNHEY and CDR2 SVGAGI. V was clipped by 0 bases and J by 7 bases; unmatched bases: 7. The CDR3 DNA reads TGTGCCAGCAGTTACTCGTGGCGGGGGGGAGGGAATGAGCAGTTCTTC. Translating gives CASSYSWRGGGNEQFF.

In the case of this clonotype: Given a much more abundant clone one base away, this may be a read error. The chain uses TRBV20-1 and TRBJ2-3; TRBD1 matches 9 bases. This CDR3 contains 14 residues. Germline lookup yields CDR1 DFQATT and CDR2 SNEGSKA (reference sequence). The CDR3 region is CCAEDRGSTDTQYF. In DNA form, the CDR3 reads TGCTGTGCTGAGGACAGGGGAAGCACAGATACGCAGTATTTT.

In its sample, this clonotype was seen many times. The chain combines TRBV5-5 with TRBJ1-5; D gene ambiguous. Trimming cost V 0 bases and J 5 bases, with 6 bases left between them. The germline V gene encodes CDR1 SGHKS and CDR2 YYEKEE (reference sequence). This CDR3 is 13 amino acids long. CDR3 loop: CASSLGPHQPQHF. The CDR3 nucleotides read TGTGCCAGCAGCTTGGGACCCCATCAGCCCCAGCATTTT.

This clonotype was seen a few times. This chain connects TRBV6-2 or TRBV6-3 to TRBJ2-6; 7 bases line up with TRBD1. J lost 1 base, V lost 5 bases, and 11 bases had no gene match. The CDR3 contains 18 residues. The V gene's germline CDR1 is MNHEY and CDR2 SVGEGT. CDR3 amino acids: CASSRPGQLISGANVLTF. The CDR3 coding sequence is TGTGCCAGCAGTCGCCCGGGACAGCTTATATCTGGGGCCAACGTCCTGACTTTC.

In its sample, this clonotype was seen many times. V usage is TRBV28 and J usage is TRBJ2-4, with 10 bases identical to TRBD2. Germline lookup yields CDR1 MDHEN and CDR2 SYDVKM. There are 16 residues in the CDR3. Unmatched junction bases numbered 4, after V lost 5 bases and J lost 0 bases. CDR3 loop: CASSRTSGVAKNIQYF. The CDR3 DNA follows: TGTGCCAGCAGTCGGACTAGCGGTGTAGCCAAAAACATTCAGTACTTC.

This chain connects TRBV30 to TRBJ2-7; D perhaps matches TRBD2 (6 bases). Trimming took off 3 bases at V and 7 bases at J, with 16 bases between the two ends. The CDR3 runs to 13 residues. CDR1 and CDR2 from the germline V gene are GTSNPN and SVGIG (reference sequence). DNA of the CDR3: TGTGCCTGGAGCACGGGACTGAGCGGGGAGCAGTACTTC. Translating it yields CAWSTGLSGEQYF.

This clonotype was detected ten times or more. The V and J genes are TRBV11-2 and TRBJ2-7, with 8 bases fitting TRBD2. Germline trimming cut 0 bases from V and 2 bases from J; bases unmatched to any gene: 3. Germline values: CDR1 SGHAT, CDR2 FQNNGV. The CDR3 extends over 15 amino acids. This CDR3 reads CASSLEGSGAYEQYF. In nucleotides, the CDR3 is TGTGCCAGCAGCTTAGAAGGTAGCGGGGCCTACGAGCAGTACTTC. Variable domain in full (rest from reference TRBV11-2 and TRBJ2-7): EAGVAQSPRYKIIEKRQSVAFWCNPISGHATLYWYQQILGQGPKLLIQFQNNGVVDDSQLPKDRFSAERLKGVDSTLKIQPAKLEDSAVYLCASSLEGSGAYEQYFGPGTRLTVT.

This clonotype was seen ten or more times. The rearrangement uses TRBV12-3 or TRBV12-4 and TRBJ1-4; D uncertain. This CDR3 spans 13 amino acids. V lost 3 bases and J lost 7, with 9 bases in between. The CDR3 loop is CASSFAGPEKLFF. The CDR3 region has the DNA TGTGCCAGCAGTTTTGCCGGTCCTGAAAAACTGTTTTTT.

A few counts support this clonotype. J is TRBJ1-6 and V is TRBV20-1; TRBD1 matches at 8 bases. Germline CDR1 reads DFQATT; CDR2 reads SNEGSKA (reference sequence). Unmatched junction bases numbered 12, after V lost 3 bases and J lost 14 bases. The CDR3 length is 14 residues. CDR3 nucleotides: TGCAGTGCTAGCCGCTCTCTGCAGGGGGCATCCCTCCACTTT. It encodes CSASRSLQGASLHF.